A selection of T cell receptor beta chains follows, all from one sample in a study of OX40 agonist ivuxolimab in advanced cancers. Generated by immunoSEQ multiplex PCR, the TCRdb table keeps only in-frame clones and is missing some. The sample has about 62,000 clones; approximately 80% are singletons. The specimen was CD4+ or CD8+ T cells sorted from blood, collected in a trial of the OX40 agonist ivuxolimab. These receptors were obtained from an adult with an advanced solid tumor such as melanoma, head and neck, liver or kidney cancer. Each CDR3 is given with its conserved first and last residue. Each record gives: J gene, V gene, D gene, clone size, CDR3 DNA, CDR3 protein. D genes are given only for firm matches. Expanded clones get a size class; other rows say once, few or many, or leave the size out.

TRBJ1-1 TRBV11-2 TRBD1 few TGTGCCAGCAGCATTCCGTTCCGGACAGGGAGTGAAGCTTTCTTT CASSIPFRTGSEAFF
TRBJ1-4 TRBV2 TRBD1 - TGTGCCAGCAGCGAAGGGACAGAATTAAATGAAAAACTGTTTTTT CASSEGTELNEKLFF
TRBJ2-7 TRBV7-9 TRBD2 - TGTGCCAGCAGCTTATTGGGGACTAACTCCTACGAGCAGTACTTC CASSLLGTNSYEQYF
TRBJ1-5 TRBV28 - once TGTGCCAGCAGTTTACCGCTTCTCGGGAGCAATCAGCCCCAGCATTTT CASSLPLLGSNQPQHF
TRBJ2-5 TRBV9 - - TGTGCCAGCAGCGCCGGGACCGTGCAAGAGACCCAGTACTTC CASSAGTVQETQYF
TRBJ2-4 TRBV4-3 TRBD2 - TGCGCCAGCAGCCAAGAGAGCGGGAGGGCCAAGAACATTCAGTACTTC CASSQESGRAKNIQYF
TRBJ2-7 TRBV6-6 - - TGTGCCAGCAGTTATCGGGAGCAGTACTTC CASSYREQYF
TRBJ1-2 TRBV5-4 - - TGTGCCAGCGGCTTGGAGGGGGTACGAGCTAACTATGGCTACACCTTC CASGLEGVRANYGYTF
TRBJ2-1 TRBV19 - - TGTGCCAGTAGTTCAGGAGCGGCTGCCTACAATGAGCAGTTCTTC CASSSGAAAYNEQFF
TRBJ2-1 TRBV5-6 TRBD2 - TGTGCCAGCAGCTTGGGACTAGCGGGGAACAATGAGCAGTTCTTC CASSLGLAGNNEQFF
TRBJ1-4 TRBV28 - - TGTGCCAGCAGGGACGCCAGGTACAGGGAAGGTGAAAAACTGTTTTTT CASRDARYREGEKLFF
TRBJ1-1 TRBV10-3 TRBD1 - TGTGCCATCAGGAGACAGGGGAACACTGAAGCTTTCTTT CAIRRQGNTEAFF
TRBJ2-3 TRBV7-2 TRBD2 - TGTGCCAGCAGCTTGCAGGCGGGAGTTCTTTCAGATACGCAGTATTTT CASSLQAGVLSDTQYF
TRBJ1-1 TRBV4-1 - few TGCGCCAGCAGCCAAGGGGAAAACACTGAAGCTTTCTTT CASSQGENTEAFF
TRBJ2-7 TRBV7-2 - - TGTGCCAGCAGCACAGACACCCACGAGCAGTACTTC CASSTDTHEQYF
TRBJ1-5 TRBV28 - - TGTGCCAGCACTTACGGCGGGGGTCGGTCTAATCAGCCCCAGCATTTT CASTYGGGRSNQPQHF
TRBJ1-4 TRBV4-3 TRBD1 - TGCGCCAGCAGCCAACCGGGACAGGGGTATGAAAAACTGTTTTTT CASSQPGQGYEKLFF
TRBJ2-7 TRBV7-8 - - TGTGCCAGCAGCTTAGCGCAAACCAGGGGGGAACAGTACTTC CASSLAQTRGEQYF
TRBJ2-1 TRBV10-3 TRBD2 - TGTGCCATCAGTGAGTCGGGAGGGTTTGTGGTAGGAGGGAGTTACAATGAGCAGTTCTTC CAISESGGFVVGGSYNEQFF
TRBJ1-1 TRBV5-4 - - TGTGCCAGCAACCCGGTTGGAGCGAACACTGAAGCTTTCTTT CASNPVGANTEAFF
TRBJ1-6 TRBV5-6 - - TGTGCCAGCAGCAACCCCTATAATTCACCCCTCCACTTT CASSNPYNSPLHF
TRBJ2-3 TRBV12-5 TRBD2 - TGTGCTAGTGGTTTGCCGCGACTAGCGGGGGGTCGCACAGATACGCAGTATTTT CASGLPRLAGGRTDTQYF
TRBJ2-3 TRBV7-2 - - TGCGCCAGCAGCCAAGATGTCAGGGAATGGACAGATACGCAGTATTTT CASSQDVREWTDTQYF
TRBJ2-7 TRBV19 - few TGTGCCAGTAGTATTGGAGGCTCCTACGAGCAGTACTTC CASSIGGSYEQYF
TRBJ2-1 TRBV7-2 - once TGTGCCAGCAGCTTAGCAATGGGGCCGGAGCAGTTCTTC CASSLAMGPEQFF
TRBJ1-5 TRBV19 - - TGTGCCAGTAGTATAGGCCCCAATCAGCCCCAGCATTTT CASSIGPNQPQHF
TRBJ2-5 TRBV11-2 TRBD2 - TGTGCCAGCAGCTTGGAGGCGTGGACTAGCGGTCAAGAGACCCAGTACTTC CASSLEAWTSGQETQYF
TRBJ2-7 TRBV30 - - TGTGCCTGCAAGGGAGTGACGTCCTACGAGCAGTACTTC CACKGVTSYEQYF
TRBJ1-1 TRBV6-5 - - TGTGCCAGCAACGGGAACATGAACACTGAAGCTTTCTTT CASNGNMNTEAFF
TRBJ1-2 TRBV9 - - TGTGCCAGCAGCGCACCAATCTATGGCTACACCTTC CASSAPIYGYTF
TRBJ2-1 TRBV5-1 - - TGCGCCAGCAGCTTGGGACAACTGCCCGATGAGCAGTTCTTC CASSLGQLPDEQFF
TRBJ2-1 TRBV6-4 TRBD2 - TGTGCCAGCAGTCCTAGCGGGGGGTACGATGAGCAGTTCTTC CASSPSGGYDEQFF
TRBJ1-5 TRBV6-1 TRBD1 - TGTGCCAGCAGTGAAGTGGGGACAGGGGGGTCATCAGTCCCGGATCCCCAGCATTTT CASSEVGTGGSSVPDPQHF
TRBJ1-3 TRBV15 - - TGTGCCACCAGCAGAGATCCGGCAGTTGGAAACACCATATATTTT CATSRDPAVGNTIYF
TRBJ2-1 TRBV18 - - TGTGCCAGCTCACCATCGCCAGGGGACTACAATGAGCAGTTCTTC CASSPSPGDYNEQFF
TRBJ1-6 TRBV5-1 TRBD1 - TGCGCCAGCAGCTTTCGGACAGGGCAAAATTCACCCCTCCACTTT CASSFRTGQNSPLHF
TRBJ2-7 TRBV6-6 - few TGTGCCAGCAGTTACATGACAGCCTACGAGCAGTACTTC CASSYMTAYEQYF
TRBJ2-1 TRBV19 - - TGTGCCAGTAGTATGGGCAGCTACAATGAGCAGTTCTTC CASSMGSYNEQFF
TRBJ1-1 TRBV5-4 - - TGTGCCAGCAGCAAAGCGCAGTCAGCGAACACTGAAGCTTTCTTT CASSKAQSANTEAFF
TRBJ2-5 TRBV4-3 TRBD1 - TGCGCCAGCAGCCAAGATGGGACAGGGTCCATGCCCCAGTACTTC CASSQDGTGSMPQYF
TRBJ2-3 TRBV7-3 - - TGTGCCAGCAGCTTCCTCGGCGGCACAGATACGCAGTATTTT CASSFLGGTDTQYF
TRBJ2-2 TRBV19 TRBD1 - TGTGCCATCCTCGGACAGGGGAGGGCCGGGGAGCTGTTTTTT CAILGQGRAGELFF
TRBJ1-1 TRBV28 - - TGTGCCAGCAGCTCGGGACGAATCAACACTGAAGCTTTCTTT CASSSGRINTEAFF